This T cell receptor (beta chain) was captured by sequencing in a study of post-analysis software for immune sequencing data. This clonotype was seen a handful of times. One junction end does not reproduce the germline sequence, and a read error may be involved. Unique molecular identifiers tagged the TCR beta cDNA libraries. TCRdb fed the PCR reads into MiXCR, producing one record per CDR3 protein. The profile shows some 700,000 distinct CDR3 sequences, approximately 59% of them singletons. Specimen: blood. This receptor was identified in a girl aged 2-10 years with multiple sclerosis.

CDR3 region: CVSSFPLTSTPRTGEQFF. For the CDR3, the DNA is TGTGTCAGCAGTTTCCCACTGACTAGCACCCCCCGCACGGGTGAGCAGTTCTTC. V gene TRBV28 combines with J gene TRBJ2-1, with TRBD2 matching over 7 bases. This CDR3 has 18 amino acids. Germline lookup yields CDR1 MDHEN and CDR2 SYDVKM.